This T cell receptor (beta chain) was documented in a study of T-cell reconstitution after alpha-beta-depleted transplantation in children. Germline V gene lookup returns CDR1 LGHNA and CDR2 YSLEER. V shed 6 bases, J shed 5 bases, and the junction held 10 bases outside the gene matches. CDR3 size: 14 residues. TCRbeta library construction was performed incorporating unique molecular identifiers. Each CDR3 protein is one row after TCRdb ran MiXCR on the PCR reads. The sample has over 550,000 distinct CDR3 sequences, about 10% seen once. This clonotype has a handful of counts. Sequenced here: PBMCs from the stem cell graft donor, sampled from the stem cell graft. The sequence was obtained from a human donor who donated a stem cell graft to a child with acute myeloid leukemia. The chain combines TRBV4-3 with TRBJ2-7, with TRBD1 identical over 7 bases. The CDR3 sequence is CASSPAGTVNEQYF. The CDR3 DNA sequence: TGCGCCAGCAGTCCTGCCGGGACAGTGAACGAGCAGTACTTC.